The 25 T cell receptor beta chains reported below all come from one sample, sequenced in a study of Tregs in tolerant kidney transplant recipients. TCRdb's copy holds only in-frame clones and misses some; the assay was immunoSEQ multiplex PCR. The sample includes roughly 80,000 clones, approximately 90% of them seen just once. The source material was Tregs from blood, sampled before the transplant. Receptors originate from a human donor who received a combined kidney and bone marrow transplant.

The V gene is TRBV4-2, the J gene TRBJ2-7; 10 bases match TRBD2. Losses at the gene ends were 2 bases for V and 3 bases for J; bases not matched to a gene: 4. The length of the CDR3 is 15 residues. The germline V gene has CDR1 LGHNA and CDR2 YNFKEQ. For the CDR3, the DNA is TGTGCCAGCAGCCAAAGACTAGCGGGCCTCTACGAGCAGTACTTC. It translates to CASSQRLAGLYEQYF.

The CDR3 sequence is CASSAWTTSTDTQYF. In DNA, the CDR3 is TGTGCCAGCAGTGCCTGGACTACTAGCACAGATACGCAGTATTTT. V gene TRBV2 combines with J gene TRBJ2-3; tentatively, D is TRBD2 (6 bases). Trimming stripped 4 bases from V and 0 bases from J, with 11 bases between. CDR3 length: 15 amino acids. Germline-derived CDR1 and CDR2 are SNHLY and FYNNEI.

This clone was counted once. CDR3 coding DNA: TGCGCCAGCAGCCTCCTACGGGGCGGGACTAGCGGGCCCTACGAGCAGTACTTC. Encoded protein: CASSLLRGGTSGPYEQYF. This chain joins TRBV4-3 and TRBJ2-7, with 12 bases lining up with TRBD2. V trimming: 4 bases; J trimming: 2 bases; junction bases outside the gene matches: 12. Looked up from germline, CDR1 is LGHNA and CDR2 is YSLEER. The CDR3 is 18 amino acids.

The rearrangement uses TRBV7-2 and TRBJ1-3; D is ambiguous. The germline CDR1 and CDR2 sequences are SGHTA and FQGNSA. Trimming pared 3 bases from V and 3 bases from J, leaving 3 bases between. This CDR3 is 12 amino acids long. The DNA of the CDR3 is TGTGCCAGCAGCTTCTTTGGAAACACCATATATTTT. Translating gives CASSFFGNTIYF.

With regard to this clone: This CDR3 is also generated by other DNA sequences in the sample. The CDR3 spells CASSPLAGAYNEQFF. The CDR3 region has the DNA TGTGCCAGCAGCCCCTTAGCGGGAGCCTACAATGAGCAGTTCTTC. The V and J genes are TRBV7-3 and TRBJ2-1; 9 bases agree with TRBD2. The germline V gene has CDR1 SGHTA and CDR2 FQGTGA. Losses at the gene ends were 5 bases for V and 2 bases for J; bases not matched to a gene: 4. CDR3 length: 15 residues.

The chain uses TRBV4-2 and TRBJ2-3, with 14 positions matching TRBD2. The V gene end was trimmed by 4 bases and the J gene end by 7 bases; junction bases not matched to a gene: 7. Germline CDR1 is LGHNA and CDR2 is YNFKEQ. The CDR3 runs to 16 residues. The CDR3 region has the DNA TGTGCCAGCAGCCCAGGGGGACTAGCGGGAGCGAATACGCAGTATTTT. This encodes CASSPGGLAGANTQYF.

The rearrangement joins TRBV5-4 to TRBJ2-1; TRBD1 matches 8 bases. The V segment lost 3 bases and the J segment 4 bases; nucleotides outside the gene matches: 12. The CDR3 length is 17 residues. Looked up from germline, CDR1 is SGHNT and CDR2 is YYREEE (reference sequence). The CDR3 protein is CASSSQMRQGRYNEQFF. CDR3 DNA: TGTGCCAGCAGCTCTCAGATGAGACAGGGGAGGTACAATGAGCAGTTCTTC.

The CDR3 DNA sequence: TGTGCCAGCAGCAGGGGGCGAAATCAGCCCCAGCATTTT. Translating it yields CASSRGRNQPQHF. The chain joins TRBV6-1 to TRBJ1-5, with 8 bases lining up with TRBD1. Germline V gives CDR1 MNHNS, CDR2 SASEGT. The CDR3 extends over 13 amino acids. V gave up 6 bases and J gave up 4 bases; unmatched junction bases: 2.

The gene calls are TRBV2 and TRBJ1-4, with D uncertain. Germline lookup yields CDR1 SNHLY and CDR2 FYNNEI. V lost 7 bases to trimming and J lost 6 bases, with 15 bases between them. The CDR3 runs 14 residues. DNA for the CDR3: TGTGCCAGCAATCCGGGAATGATATATGAAAAACTGTTTTTT. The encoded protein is CASNPGMIYEKLFF.

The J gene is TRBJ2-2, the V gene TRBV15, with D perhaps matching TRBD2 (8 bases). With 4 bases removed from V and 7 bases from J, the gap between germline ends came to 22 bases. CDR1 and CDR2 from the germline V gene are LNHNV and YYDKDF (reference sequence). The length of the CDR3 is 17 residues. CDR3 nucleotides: TGTGCCACCAGCAACCCGGGACAGCGGGGGCCCGGCGGGGAGCTGTTTTTT. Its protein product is CATSNPGQRGPGGELFF.

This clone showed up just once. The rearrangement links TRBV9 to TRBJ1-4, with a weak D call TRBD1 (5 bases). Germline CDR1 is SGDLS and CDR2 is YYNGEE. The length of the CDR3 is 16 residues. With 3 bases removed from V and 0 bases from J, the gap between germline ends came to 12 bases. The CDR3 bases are TGTGCCAGCAGCGAGGGGACTCCCGCAACTAATGAAAAACTGTTTTTT. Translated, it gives CASSEGTPATNEKLFF.

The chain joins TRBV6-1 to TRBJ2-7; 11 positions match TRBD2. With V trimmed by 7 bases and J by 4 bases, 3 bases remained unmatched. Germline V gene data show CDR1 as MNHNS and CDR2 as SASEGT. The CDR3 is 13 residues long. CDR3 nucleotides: TGTGCCAGCACCGGGACTAGCGGATACGAGCAGTACTTC. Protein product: CASTGTSGYEQYF.

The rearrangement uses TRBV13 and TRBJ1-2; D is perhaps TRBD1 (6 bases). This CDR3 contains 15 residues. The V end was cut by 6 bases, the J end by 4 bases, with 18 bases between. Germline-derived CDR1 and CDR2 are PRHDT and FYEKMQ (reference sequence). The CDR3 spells CASSYSSQGSYGYTF. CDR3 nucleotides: TGTGCCAGCAGTTATAGTTCCCAGGGGTCCTATGGCTACACCTTC. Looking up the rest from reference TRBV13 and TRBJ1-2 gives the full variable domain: AAGVIQSPRHLIKEKRETATLKCYPIPRHDTVYWYQQGPGQDPQFLISFYEKMQSDKGSIPDRFSAQQFSDYHSELNMSSLELGDSALYFCASSYSSQGSYGYTFGSGTRLTVV.

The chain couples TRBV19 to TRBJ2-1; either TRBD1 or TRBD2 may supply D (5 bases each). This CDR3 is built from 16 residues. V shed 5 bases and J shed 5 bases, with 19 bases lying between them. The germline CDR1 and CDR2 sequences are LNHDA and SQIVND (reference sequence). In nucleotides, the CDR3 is TGTGCCAGTAGTGCCCCCGGGACCAAGAAACACAATGAGCAGTTCTTC. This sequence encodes CASSAPGTKKHNEQFF.

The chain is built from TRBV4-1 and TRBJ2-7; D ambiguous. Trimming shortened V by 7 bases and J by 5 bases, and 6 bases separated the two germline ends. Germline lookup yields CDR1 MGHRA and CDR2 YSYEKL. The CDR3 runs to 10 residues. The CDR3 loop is CASIGHEQYF. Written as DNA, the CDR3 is TGCGCCAGCATAGGGCACGAGCAGTACTTC.

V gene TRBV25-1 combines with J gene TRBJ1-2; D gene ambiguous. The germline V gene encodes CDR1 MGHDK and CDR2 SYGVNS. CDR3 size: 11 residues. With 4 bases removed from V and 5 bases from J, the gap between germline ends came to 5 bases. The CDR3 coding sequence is TGTGCCAGCAGTGGCCCTTATGGCTACACCTTC. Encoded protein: CASSGPYGYTF.

This CDR3 reads CASSFRQYTDTQYF. The CDR3 DNA reads as TGTGCCAGCAGTTTTAGGCAGTACACAGATACGCAGTATTTT. V usage is TRBV28 and J usage is TRBJ2-3; D unclear. CDR3 length: 14 residues. The germline V and J ends were trimmed by 3 bases and 2 bases, with 9 bases remaining between them. CDR1 and CDR2 (germline): MDHEN, SYDVKM.

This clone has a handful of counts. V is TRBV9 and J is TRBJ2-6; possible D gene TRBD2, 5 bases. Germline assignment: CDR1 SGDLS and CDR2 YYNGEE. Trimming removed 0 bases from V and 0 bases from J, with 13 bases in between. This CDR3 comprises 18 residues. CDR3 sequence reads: CASSVGVEVSSGANVLTF. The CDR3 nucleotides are TGTGCCAGCAGCGTAGGGGTGGAGGTTAGCTCTGGGGCCAACGTCCTGACTTTC.

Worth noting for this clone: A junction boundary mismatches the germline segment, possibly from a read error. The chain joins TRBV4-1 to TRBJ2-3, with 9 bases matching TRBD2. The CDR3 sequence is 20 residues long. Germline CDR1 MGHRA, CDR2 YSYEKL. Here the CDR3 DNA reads TGCGCCAGCAACCAAGAGACAGGACACTTTAGCGGGAGTCACACAGATACGCAGTATTTT. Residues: CASNQETGHFSGSHTDTQYF.

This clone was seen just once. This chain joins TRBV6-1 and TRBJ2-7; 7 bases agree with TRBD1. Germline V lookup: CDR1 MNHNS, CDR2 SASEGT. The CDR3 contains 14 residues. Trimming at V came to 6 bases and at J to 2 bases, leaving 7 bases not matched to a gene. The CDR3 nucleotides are TGTGCCAGCAGGTGGGACAGTGTGACCTACGAGCAGTACTTC. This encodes CASRWDSVTYEQYF.

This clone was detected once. CDR3 residues: CASSTYRGNSNQPQHF. The CDR3 DNA is TGTGCCAGCAGCACGTACAGGGGGAATAGCAATCAGCCCCAGCATTTT. The chain recombines TRBV7-9 with TRBJ1-5; 8 bases fit TRBD1. Germline-derived CDR1 and CDR2 are SEHNR and FQNEAQ (reference sequence). The CDR3 consists of 16 residues. V lost 5 bases and J lost 0; bases outside the gene matches: 6.

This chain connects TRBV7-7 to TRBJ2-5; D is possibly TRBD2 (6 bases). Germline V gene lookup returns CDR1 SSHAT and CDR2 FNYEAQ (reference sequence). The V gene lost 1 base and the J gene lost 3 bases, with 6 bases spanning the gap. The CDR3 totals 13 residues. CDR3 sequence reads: CASSLGGKETQYF. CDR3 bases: TGTGCCAGCAGCTTAGGCGGGAAAGAGACCCAGTACTTC.

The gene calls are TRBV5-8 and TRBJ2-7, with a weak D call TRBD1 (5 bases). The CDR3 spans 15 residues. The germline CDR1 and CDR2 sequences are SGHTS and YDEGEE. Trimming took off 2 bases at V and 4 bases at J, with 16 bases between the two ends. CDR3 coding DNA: TGTGCCAGCAGCTTCCCAGGGTCCCTTTTGTACGAGCAGTACTTC. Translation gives CASSFPGSLLYEQYF.

The CDR3 here is CASSPALLQGEQFF. As DNA, the CDR3 is TGCGCCAGCAGCCCCGCCCTGTTACAGGGCGAGCAGTTCTTC. The J gene is TRBJ2-1, the V gene TRBV5-1; tentatively, D is TRBD1 (6 bases). The CDR3 totals 14 residues. The germline V gene has CDR1 SGHRS and CDR2 YFSETQ. The V gene lost 4 bases and the J gene lost 10 bases, with 18 bases spanning the gap.

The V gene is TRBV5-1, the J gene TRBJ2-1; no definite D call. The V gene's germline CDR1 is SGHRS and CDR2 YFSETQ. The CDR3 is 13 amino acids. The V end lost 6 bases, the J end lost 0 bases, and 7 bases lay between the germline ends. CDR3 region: CASKDGSYNEQFF. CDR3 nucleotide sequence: TGCGCCAGCAAGGACGGCTCCTACAATGAGCAGTTCTTC.